The 2 T cell receptor beta chains below were found in one sample sequenced in a study of regulatory T cells in long-lasting Graves disease. The authors built TCR beta libraries using iRepertoire HTBI primers and Arm-PCR of CDR3 regions. TCRdb re-called the multiplex PCR reads with MiXCR, one entry per CDR3 protein. This table has 320,000 or so distinct CDR3 sequences, roughly 18% appearing once. Time point meaning: newly diagnosed GD, antithyroid drugs for less than 3 months. There was RNA extracted from PBMCs, and the TCR library was made from it. The source material was peripheral blood mononuclear cells (PBMCs), sampled at new diagnosis, from a patient treated with antithyroid drugs. These receptors all stem from a female donor with Graves disease.

The chain links TRBV11-2 to TRBJ1-1; perhaps TRBD1 as D (5 bases). The V end was cut by 3 bases, the J end by 6 bases, with 11 bases between. The CDR3 covers 13 residues. In germline, CDR1 is SGHAT, CDR2 FQNNGV. CDR3 nucleotide sequence: TGTGCCAGCAGCTTTGCAGGGTTCGCTGAAGCTTTCTTT. Translated: CASSFAGFAEAFF. The full variable domain, in which reference TRBV11-2 and TRBJ1-1 provide the parts outside the CDR3, is EAGVAQSPRYKIIEKRQSVAFWCNPISGHATLYWYQQILGQGPKLLIQFQNNGVVDDSQLPKDRFSAERLKGVDSTLKIQPAKLEDSAVYLCASSFAGFAEAFFGQGTRLTVV.

As to this clonotype: A much larger clone is a single base away; this may be a read error. Since the CDR3 does not end with the conserved phenylalanine or tryptophan, this likely comes from a read error. This rearrangement joins TRBV2 to TRBJ2-2; 7 bases align to TRBD2. The V and J ends lost 2 bases and 3 bases, in that order; junction bases with no gene match: 9. CDR3 length: 17 residues. Germline loops: CDR1 SNHLY, CDR2 FYNNEI. The CDR3 protein is CASSEMGPSGYTGELFS. Here the CDR3 DNA reads TGTGCCAGCAGTGAAATGGGCCCTAGCGGATACACCGGGGAGCTGTTTTCT.